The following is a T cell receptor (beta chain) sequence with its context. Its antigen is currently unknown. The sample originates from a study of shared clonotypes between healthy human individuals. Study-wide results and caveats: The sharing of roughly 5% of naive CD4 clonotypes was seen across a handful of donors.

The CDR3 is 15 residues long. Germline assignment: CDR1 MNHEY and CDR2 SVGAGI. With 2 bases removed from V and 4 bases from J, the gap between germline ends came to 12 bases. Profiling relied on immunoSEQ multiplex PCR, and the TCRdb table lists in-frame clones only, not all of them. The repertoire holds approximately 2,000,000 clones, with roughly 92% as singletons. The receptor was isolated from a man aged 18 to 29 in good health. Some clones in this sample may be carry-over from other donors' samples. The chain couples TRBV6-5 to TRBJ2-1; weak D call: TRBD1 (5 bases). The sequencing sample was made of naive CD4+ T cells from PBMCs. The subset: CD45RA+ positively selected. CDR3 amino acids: CASSYGQGRYNEQFF. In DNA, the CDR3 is TGTGCCAGCAGTTACGGGCAGGGTCGTTACAATGAGCAGTTCTTC.